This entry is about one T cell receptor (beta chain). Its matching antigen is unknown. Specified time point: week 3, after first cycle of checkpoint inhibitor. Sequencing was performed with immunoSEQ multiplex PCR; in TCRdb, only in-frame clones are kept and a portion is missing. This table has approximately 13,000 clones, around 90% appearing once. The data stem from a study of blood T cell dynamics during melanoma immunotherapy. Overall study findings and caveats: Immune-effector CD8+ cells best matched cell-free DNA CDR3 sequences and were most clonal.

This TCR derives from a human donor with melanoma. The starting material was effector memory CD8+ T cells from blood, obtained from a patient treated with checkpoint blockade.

The CDR3: CASSLRPVAYNEQFF. In nucleotides, the CDR3 is TGTGCCAGCAGTTTAAGGCCGGTGGCCTACAATGAGCAGTTCTTC. The V gene is TRBV27, the J gene TRBJ2-1; D remains ambiguous. The V end was cut by 2 bases, the J end by 2 bases, with 10 bases between. CDR3 size: 15 residues. CDR1 and CDR2 (germline): MNHEY, SMNVEV (reference sequence).